These 6 T cell receptor beta chains came from one sample sequenced in a study of blood T cell repertoires in COVID-19. Sequenced by immunoSEQ multiplex PCR; TCRdb stores in-frame clones only, minus some. This table has 65,000 to 100,000 clones, 80% to 90% appearing once. Sequenced sample: peripheral blood. The source is a man aged 45-65 years with acute or convalescent COVID-19.

The gene calls are TRBV15 and TRBJ1-1; no clear D gene. The CDR3 has 14 residues. CDR1 is LNHNV, CDR2 YYDKDF, per germline (reference sequence). V was shortened by 7 bases and J by 4 bases, with 16 bases between the two germline ends. CDR3 bases: TGTGCCACCAACTCCGAGGTGAAGCGCACTGAAGCTTTCTTT. Its translation is CATNSEVKRTEAFF. The entire variable domain, with the rest obtained from reference TRBV15 and TRBJ1-1, is as follows: DAMVIQNPRYQVTQFGKPVTLSCSQTLNHNVMYWYQQKSSQAPKLLFHYYDKDFNNEADTPDNFQSRRPNTSFCFLDIRSPGLGDTAMYLCATNSEVKRTEAFFGQGTRLTVV.

Only a few counts were recorded for this clone. The chain uses TRBV15 and TRBJ1-5; TRBD1 is a possible D gene (5 bases). The CDR3 is 16 amino acids. Germline V gene data show CDR1 as LNHNV and CDR2 as YYDKDF (reference sequence). V lost 8 bases, J lost 7 bases, and 24 bases lay in between. The CDR3 sequence: CATGDRGGMIVQPQHF. CDR3 DNA sequence: TGTGCCACCGGAGATAGGGGAGGTATGATCGTCCAGCCCCAGCATTTT.

The V call is TRBV5-5, the J call TRBJ2-7; no firm D call. This CDR3 has 13 amino acids. The germline V and J ends were trimmed by 0 bases and 3 bases, with 7 bases remaining between them. Per the germline V gene, CDR1 is SGHKS and CDR2 is YYEKEE (reference sequence). Here the CDR3 reads CASSLGLFYEQYV. CDR3 nucleotides: TGTGCCAGCAGCTTGGGACTGTTCTACGAGCAGTACGTC.

On this clone itself: Other DNA variants within this sample encode the same CDR3. The genes are TRBV9 and TRBJ2-1; 8 bases align to TRBD2. Germline trimming cut 0 bases from V and 5 bases from J; bases unmatched to any gene: 7. The CDR3 is made up of 16 amino acids. Germline CDR1 SGDLS, CDR2 YYNGEE. In DNA, the CDR3 is TGTGCCAGCAGCGTAGTCGGCGGGGGGCTCGACAATGAGCAGTTCTTC. Translating it yields CASSVVGGGLDNEQFF.

The rearrangement joins TRBV19 to TRBJ1-5, with D perhaps TRBD1 (5 bases). V was cut by 5 bases and J by 7 bases, with 9 bases left in between. This CDR3 is 12 amino acids long. Looked up from germline, CDR1 is LNHDA and CDR2 is SQIVND (reference sequence). CDR3 DNA: TGTGCCAGTAGTCACGGGGGACAGCCCCAGCATTTT. Translating it yields CASSHGGQPQHF.

This clone showed up just a few times. This chain uses TRBV6-4 with TRBJ1-1; possible D gene TRBD1, 6 bases. V shed 6 bases and J shed 2 bases, with 10 bases lying between them. The CDR3 sequence is 13 residues long. Looked up from germline, CDR1 is MRHNA and CDR2 is SNTAGT. CDR3 loop: CASRDRLNTEAFF. CDR3 coding DNA: TGTGCCAGCAGGGACAGACTTAACACTGAAGCTTTCTTT.